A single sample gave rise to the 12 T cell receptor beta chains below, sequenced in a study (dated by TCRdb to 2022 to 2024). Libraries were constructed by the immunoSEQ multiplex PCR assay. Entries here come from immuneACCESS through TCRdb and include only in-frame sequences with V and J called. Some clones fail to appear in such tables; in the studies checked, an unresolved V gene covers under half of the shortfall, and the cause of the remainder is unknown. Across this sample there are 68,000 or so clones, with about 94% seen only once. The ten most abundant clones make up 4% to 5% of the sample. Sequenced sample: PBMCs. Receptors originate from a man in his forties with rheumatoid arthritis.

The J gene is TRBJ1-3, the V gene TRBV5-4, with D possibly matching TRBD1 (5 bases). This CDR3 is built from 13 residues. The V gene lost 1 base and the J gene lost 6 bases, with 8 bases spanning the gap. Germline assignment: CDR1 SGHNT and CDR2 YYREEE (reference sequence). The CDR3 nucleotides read TGTGCCAGCAGCTTGAAAGGGGTAAACACCATATATTTT. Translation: CASSLKGVNTIYF.

The CDR3 bases are TGTGCCTGGAGTCCCACCGAACAGCCCCAGCATTTT. Translation: CAWSPTEQPQHF. The chain combines TRBV30 with TRBJ1-5; D not certain. The CDR3 consists of 12 residues. Germline CDR1 is GTSNPN and CDR2 is SVGIG (reference sequence). V was cut by 2 bases and J by 7 bases, with 9 bases left in between.

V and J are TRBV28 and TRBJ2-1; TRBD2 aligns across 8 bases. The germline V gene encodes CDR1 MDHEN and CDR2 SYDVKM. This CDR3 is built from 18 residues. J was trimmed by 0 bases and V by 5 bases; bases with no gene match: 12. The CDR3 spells CASSPTSIGLASYNEQFF. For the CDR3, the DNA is TGTGCCAGCAGTCCTACCTCCATAGGACTAGCCTCCTACAATGAGCAGTTCTTC.

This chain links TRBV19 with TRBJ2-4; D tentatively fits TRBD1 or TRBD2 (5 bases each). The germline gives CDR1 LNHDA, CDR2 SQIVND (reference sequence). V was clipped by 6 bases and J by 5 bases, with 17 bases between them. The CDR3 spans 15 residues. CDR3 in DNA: TGTGCCAGTAGCCCCGGTGGGGGAGCGGAAAACATTCAGTACTTC. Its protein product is CASSPGGGAENIQYF. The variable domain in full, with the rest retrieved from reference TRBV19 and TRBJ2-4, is DGGITQSPKYLFRKEGQNVTLSCEQNLNHDAMYWYRQDPGQGLRLIYYSQIVNDFQKGDIAEGYSVSREKKESFPLTVTSAQKNPTAFYLCASSPGGGAENIQYFGAGTRLSVL.

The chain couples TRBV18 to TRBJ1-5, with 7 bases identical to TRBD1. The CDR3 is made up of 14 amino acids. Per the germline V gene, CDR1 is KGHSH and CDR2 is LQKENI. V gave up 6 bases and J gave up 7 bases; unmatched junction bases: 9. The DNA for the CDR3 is TGTGCCAGCTCGACGACAGGGCGGGACCAGCCCCAGCATTTT. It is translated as CASSTTGRDQPQHF.

CDR3 protein: CASSLRGGQAFIYF. In DNA, the CDR3 is TGTGCCAGCAGTTTAAGAGGGGGCCAGGCCTTCATATATTTT. This chain uses TRBV28 with TRBJ1-3, with TRBD1 identical over 7 bases. The germline gives CDR1 MDHEN, CDR2 SYDVKM. CDR3 length: 14 amino acids. V shed 2 bases and J 12 bases; nucleotides not matched to a gene: 10.

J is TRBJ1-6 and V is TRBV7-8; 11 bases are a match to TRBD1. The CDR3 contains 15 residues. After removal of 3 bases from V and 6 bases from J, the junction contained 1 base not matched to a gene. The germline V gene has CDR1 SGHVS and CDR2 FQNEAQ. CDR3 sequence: CASSLDRGRNSPLHF. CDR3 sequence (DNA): TGTGCCAGCAGCTTGGACAGGGGGCGTAATTCACCCCTCCACTTT.

Here the CDR3 reads CASSEYGGPISYEQYF. CDR3 DNA sequence: TGTGCCAGCAGTGAATATGGCGGTCCGATCTCCTACGAGCAGTACTTC. The V call is TRBV25-1, the J call TRBJ2-7, with no clear D. In germline, CDR1 is MGHDK, CDR2 SYGVNS. The CDR3 contains 16 residues. V was clipped by 0 bases and J by 0 bases, with 12 bases between them.

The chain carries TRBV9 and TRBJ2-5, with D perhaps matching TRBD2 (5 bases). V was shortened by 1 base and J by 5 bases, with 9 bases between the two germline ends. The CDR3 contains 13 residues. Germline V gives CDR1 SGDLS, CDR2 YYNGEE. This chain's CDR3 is CASSVRTGETQYF. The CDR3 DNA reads TGTGCCAGCAGCGTAAGGACTGGGGAGACCCAGTACTTC.

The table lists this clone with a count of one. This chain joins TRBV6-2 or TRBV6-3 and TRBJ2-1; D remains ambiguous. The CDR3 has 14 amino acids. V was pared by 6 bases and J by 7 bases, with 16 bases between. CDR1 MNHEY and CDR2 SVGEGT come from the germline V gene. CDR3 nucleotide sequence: TGTGCCAGCAGCACCCATGGGCCCTTGAATGAGCAGTTCTTC. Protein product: CASSTHGPLNEQFF.

CDR3 nucleotide sequence: TGTGCCAGCTCACCGGGACCGGGCATTGAAGCTTTCTTT. Residues: CASSPGPGIEAFF. This sequence joins TRBV18 and TRBJ1-1, with D possibly being TRBD1 (5 bases). CDR1 and CDR2 from the germline V gene are KGHSH and LQKENI. This CDR3 is 13 amino acids long. Trimming pared 3 bases from V and 7 bases from J, leaving 12 bases between.

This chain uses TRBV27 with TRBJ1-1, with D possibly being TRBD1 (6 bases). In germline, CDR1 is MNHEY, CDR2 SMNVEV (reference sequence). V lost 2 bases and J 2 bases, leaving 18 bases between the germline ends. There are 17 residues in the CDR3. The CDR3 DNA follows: TGTGCCAGCAGTTTAGGTGCGGGGGCAGGGTTTAACACTGAAGCTTTCTTT. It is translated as CASSLGAGAGFNTEAFF.